This T cell receptor beta chain derives from a study of blood T cell repertoires in COVID-19. The overall study: T cells, B-cell-depleted T cells, or PBMCs supplied cDNA or gDNA.

CDR3 length: 15 amino acids. Trimming took off 5 bases at V and 2 bases at J, with 16 bases between the two ends. Per the germline V gene, CDR1 is SGHTA and CDR2 is FQGTGA. Authors' analysis steps: For nucleated cells, counts were estimated from reference gene primer amplification. This table comes from immunoSEQ multiplex PCR, and its TCRdb copy is limited to in-frame clones, with some not included. That table furnishes V, J and clone size, whereas the DNA furnished D and trimming. The data hold roughly 310,000 clones, with 89% observed a single time. Assignments of participants to cohorts depended upon their own reported clinical history. Recovered status applied to Cohort 3 donors who had two consecutive negative PCRs. It also applied to those with clearance or with symptom resolution.

The chain is built from TRBV7-3 and TRBJ2-7, with D maybe TRBD2 (5 bases). The source material was PBMCs or T cells enriched from blood (not recorded which). This TCR was recovered from a woman between 35 and 50 years old who had recovered from COVID-19. CDR3 amino acids: CASSPSAAETYEQYF. The CDR3 DNA reads as TGTGCCAGCAGCCCAAGTGCAGCGGAAACCTACGAGCAGTACTTC. Supplemented by reference TRBV7-3 and TRBJ2-7, the full variable domain reads GAGVSQTPSNKVTEKGKYVELRCDPISGHTALYWYRQSLGQGPEFLIYFQGTGAADDSGLPNDRFFAVRPEGSVSTLKIQRTERGDSAVYLCASSPSAAETYEQYFGPGTRLTVT.